The T cell receptor (beta chain) described here comes from a study of cytomegalovirus exposure and HLA in healthy donors. Germline V CDR1 and CDR2: WNHNN, SYGVQD (reference sequence). The CDR3 loop spans 16 amino acids. V was clipped by 9 bases and J by 5 bases, with 23 bases between them. PCR employed 60 Vbeta and 13 Jbeta primers. The data were produced by immunoSEQ multiplex PCR, yet TCRdb's version contains in-frame clones alone and is incomplete. The profile shows 200,000 or so clones, 65% to 85% of them singletons. The sample taken for sequencing was PBMCs. This chain joins TRBV10-1 and TRBJ1-5; D may be TRBD1 (5 bases). This receptor was obtained from a woman aged 25 to 45 in good health and CMV-seronegative. CDR3 sequence: CARRTGWGSADQPQHF. DNA for the CDR3: TGCGCCAGGCGGACCGGCTGGGGCTCGGCGGATCAGCCCCAGCATTTT.